The T cell receptor (beta chain) under discussion was sequenced for a study of T cell responses to AZD1222 COVID-19 vaccine. Whole-study results and caveats: Possibly, clonal diversity was underestimated; donors were largely white British and included more females.

With regard to this clone: Its antigen remains unidentified.

Sequencing was performed with immunoSEQ multiplex PCR; in TCRdb, only in-frame clones are kept and a portion is missing. The profile shows about 70,000 clones, approximately 90% of them singletons. The germline CDR1 and CDR2 sequences are MNHEY and SVGAGI. The CDR3 contains 13 residues. V was trimmed by 2 bases and J by 5 bases, leaving 9 bases between them. The chain links TRBV6-5 to TRBJ1-1, with D unclear. The clonotype was recovered from an adult who received the AZD1222 COVID-19 vaccine. The sample consisted of peripheral blood, taken 28 days after the second AZD1222 dose. CDR3: CASSYGSGTEAFF. CDR3 bases: TGTGCCAGCAGTTACGGATCTGGGACTGAAGCTTTCTTT.